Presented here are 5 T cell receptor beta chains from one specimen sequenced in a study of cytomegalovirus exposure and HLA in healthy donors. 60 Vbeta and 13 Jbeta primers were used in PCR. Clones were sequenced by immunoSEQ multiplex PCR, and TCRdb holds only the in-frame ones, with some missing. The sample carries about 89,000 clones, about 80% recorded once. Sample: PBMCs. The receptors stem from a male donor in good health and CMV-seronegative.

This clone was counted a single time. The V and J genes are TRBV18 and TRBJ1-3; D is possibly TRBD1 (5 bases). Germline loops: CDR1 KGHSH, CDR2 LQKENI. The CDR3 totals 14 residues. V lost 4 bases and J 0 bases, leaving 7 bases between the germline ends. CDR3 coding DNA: TGTGCCAGCTCACGGCAGGGCTCTGGAAACACCATATATTTT. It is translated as CASSRQGSGNTIYF.

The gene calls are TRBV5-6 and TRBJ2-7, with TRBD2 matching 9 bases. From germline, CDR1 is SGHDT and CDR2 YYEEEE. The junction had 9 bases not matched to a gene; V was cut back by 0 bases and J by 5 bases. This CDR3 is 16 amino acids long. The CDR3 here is CASSLGGGGAPHEQYF. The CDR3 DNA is TGTGCCAGCAGCTTGGGCGGCGGGGGGGCCCCCCACGAGCAGTACTTC. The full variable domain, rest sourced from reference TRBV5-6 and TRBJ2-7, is DAGVTQSPTHLIKTRGQQVTLRCSPKSGHDTVSWYQQALGQGPQFIFQYYEEEERQRGNFPDRFSGHQFPNYSSELNVNALLLGDSALYLCASSLGGGGAPHEQYFGPGTRLTVT.

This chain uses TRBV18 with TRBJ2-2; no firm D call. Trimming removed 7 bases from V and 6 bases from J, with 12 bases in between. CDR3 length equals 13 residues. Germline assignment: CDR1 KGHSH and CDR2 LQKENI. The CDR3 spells CASLVVVAGELFF. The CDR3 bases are TGTGCCAGCTTAGTAGTGGTCGCCGGGGAGCTGTTTTTT.

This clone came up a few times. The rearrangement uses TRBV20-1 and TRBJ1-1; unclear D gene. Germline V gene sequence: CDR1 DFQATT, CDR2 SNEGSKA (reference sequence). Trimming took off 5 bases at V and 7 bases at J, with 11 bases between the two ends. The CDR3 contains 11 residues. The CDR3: CSAFRSLEAFF. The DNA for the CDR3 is TGCAGTGCTTTCAGGTCTCTTGAAGCTTTCTTT.

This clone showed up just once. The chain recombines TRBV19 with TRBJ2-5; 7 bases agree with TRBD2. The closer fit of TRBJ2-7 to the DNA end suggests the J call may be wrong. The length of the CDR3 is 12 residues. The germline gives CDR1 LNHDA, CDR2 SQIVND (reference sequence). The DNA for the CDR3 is TGTGCCAGTGCCAGGGAGGGGTACGAGCAGTACTTC. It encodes CASAREGYEQYF.